The T cell receptor beta chain under discussion was sequenced for a study of cytomegalovirus exposure and HLA in healthy donors. The CDR3 sequence is 14 residues long. The germline V and J ends were trimmed by 3 bases and 0 bases, with 9 bases remaining between them. The germline V gene has CDR1 KGHSH and CDR2 LQKENI. The study ran its PCR with 60 Vbeta and 13 Jbeta primers. Profiling relied on immunoSEQ multiplex PCR, and the TCRdb table lists in-frame clones only, not all of them. The sample carries approximately 200,000 clones, 70% to 80% recorded once. Comment on this clone: The sample has other DNA sequences that encode this CDR3 too.

The TCR comes from a man younger than 45 in good health and CMV-seronegative. What was sequenced was PBMCs. This chain connects TRBV18 to TRBJ2-7, with a possible D match to TRBD2 (6 bases). CDR3 nucleotides: TGTGCCAGCTCACCTCTAGCGCTCTCCTACGAGCAGTACTTC. Translation: CASSPLALSYEQYF.